Included here is one TCR beta chain sequence, with context. No antigen is known for it. The data stem from a study of cytomegalovirus exposure and HLA in healthy donors. Findings and caveats of the study: According to an earlier analysis, most TCR beta V segments yielded productive rearrangements about 87% or about 30% of the time. The study designated 150 or so TCR beta chains cytomegalovirus-associated.

PCR primers comprised 60 Vbeta and 13 Jbeta primers. Data came from immunoSEQ multiplex PCR; TCRdb stores just in-frame clones and leaves some out. The data contain fewer than 200,000 clones, approximately 80% of them singletons. Per the germline V gene, CDR1 is MDHEN and CDR2 is SYDVKM. CDR3 length: 13 residues. Trimming left V 4 bases short and J 4 bases short, with 10 bases between. V and J are TRBV28 and TRBJ1-1; tentative D call: TRBD1 (6 bases). The sequenced sample consisted of PBMCs. The sequence came from a female donor in good health and CMV-seronegative. The DNA of the CDR3 is TGTGCCAGCAGTTCACAGGGATTCACTGAAGCTTTCTTT. This sequence encodes CASSSQGFTEAFF.